The clone carrying this T cell receptor beta chain occurred a few times. The ends lost 4 bases at V and 4 bases at J; junction bases unmatched: 11. This CDR3 comprises 16 residues. The V gene's germline CDR1 is SGHVS and CDR2 FQNEAQ. In the authors' methods: Counts of nucleated cells, estimated from reference gene primer amplification, were obtained. This table comes from immunoSEQ multiplex PCR, and its TCRdb copy is limited to in-frame clones, with some not included. V, J and clone size reflect that table, while D and trimming were determined from the DNA. Among 150,000 to 200,000 clones listed, around 80% were seen once. The entry originates in a study of blood T cell repertoires in COVID-19. About the study: Italy, Spain and the United States were the sources of the convalescent and acute COVID-19 samples. The analysed material was cDNA or gDNA that came from T cells, B-cell-depleted T cells, or PBMCs.

This clonotype originated in a woman aged 80 or over with acute or convalescent COVID-19. The chain carries TRBV7-8 and TRBJ2-5; 8 nucleotides agree with TRBD1. The specimen was peripheral blood. The CDR3 nucleotides read TGTGCCAGCAGCTCGATTACGGACAGGGCCCCAGAGACCCAGTACTTC. Translation gives CASSSITDRAPETQYF. Using reference TRBV7-8 and TRBJ2-5 for the parts outside the CDR3, the full variable domain is GAGVSQSPRYKVAKRGQDVALRCDPISGHVSLFWYQQALGQGPEFLTYFQNEAQLDKSGLPSDRFFAERPEGSVSTLKIQRTQQEDSAVYLCASSSITDRAPETQYFGPGTRLLVL.